The 9 T cell receptor beta chains below were found in one sample sequenced in a study of Graves' ophthalmopathy and Graves' hyperthyroidism. For repertoire sequencing, the TCR beta CDR3 regions were amplified from RNA transcripts. HTBI primers were employed in first-round RT-PCR, then a second-round multiplex PCR followed. TCRdb fed the multiplex PCR reads into MiXCR, producing one record per CDR3 protein. The table has approximately 700,000 distinct CDR3 sequences, 35% to 50% seen once. Sequenced input: peripheral blood. The source of these receptors is an adult man with Graves' ophthalmopathy.

The V gene is TRBV9, the J gene TRBJ2-5; D gene uncertain. V gave up 0 bases and J gave up 6 bases, with 18 bases separating them. CDR3 length: 16 residues. Per the germline V gene, CDR1 is SGDLS and CDR2 is YYNGEE. CDR3 in amino acids: CASSVEAALDGKTQYF. DNA of the CDR3: TGTGCCAGCAGCGTAGAGGCAGCTTTGGATGGGAAGACCCAGTACTTC.

This clonotype was recorded many times. The V and J genes are TRBV24-1 and TRBJ1-2; D unclear. The V gene's germline CDR1 is KGHDR and CDR2 SFDVKD. The germline V and J ends were trimmed by 3 bases and 0 bases, with 10 bases remaining between them. The CDR3 is 15 residues long. The CDR3 DNA reads as TGTGCCACCAGTGATCCTAAGACGGCTAACTATGGCTACACCTTC. This codes for CATSDPKTANYGYTF.

V and J are TRBV19 and TRBJ1-5; perhaps TRBD1 as D (6 bases). V lost 11 bases and J lost 3, with 17 bases in between. Germline-derived CDR1 and CDR2 are LNHDA and SQIVND (reference sequence). CDR3 length: 14 residues. The CDR3 DNA sequence: TGTGCCTGGAGTAGGCGGACAGCCAATCAGCCCCAGCATTTT. Translating gives CAWSRRTANQPQHF. Based on the CDR3 plus reference TRBV19 and TRBJ1-5, the full variable domain is DGGITQSPKYLFRKEGQNVTLSCEQNLNHDAMYWYRQDPGQGLRLIYYSQIVNDFQKGDIAEGYSVSREKKESFPLTVTSAQKNPTAFYLCAWSRRTANQPQHFGDGTRLSIL.

Concerning this clonotype: Just one base apart from a much larger clone, this may be a read error. The chain couples TRBV11-2 to TRBJ2-3; D unresolved. Germline V lookup: CDR1 SGHAT, CDR2 FQNNGV. Deletions cut 6 bases from V and 2 bases from J, with 3 bases between. The CDR3 loop spans 11 amino acids. CDR3 bases: TGTGCCAGCAGATTCACAGATACGCAGTATTTT. It specifies CASRFTDTQYF. Together with reference TRBV11-2 and TRBJ2-3, the CDR3 gives the full variable domain: EAGVAQSPRYKIIEKRQSVAFWCNPISGHATLYWYQQILGQGPKLLIQFQNNGVVDDSQLPKDRFSAERLKGVDSTLKIQPAKLEDSAVYLCASRFTDTQYFGPGTRLTVL.

With regard to this clonotype: With a much larger clone just one base away, this may be a read error. This sequence joins TRBV24-1 and TRBJ2-2; D is possibly TRBD1 (5 bases). This CDR3 contains 15 residues. Trimming took off 7 bases at V and 0 bases at J, with 11 bases between the two ends. CDR1 is KGHDR, CDR2 SFDVKD, per germline. The CDR3 sequence is CATSRGRANTGELFF. Here the CDR3 DNA reads TGTGCCACCAGCCGAGGCAGGGCGAACACCGGGGAGCTGTTTTTT.

The chain recombines TRBV2 with TRBJ2-1; weak D call: TRBD2 (5 bases). The V gene lost 10 bases and the J gene lost 9 bases, with 10 bases spanning the gap. CDR1 is SNHLY, CDR2 FYNNEI, per germline. The CDR3 contains 10 residues. The CDR3 DNA is TGTGCCAACAACCGGGGTGAGCAGTTCTTC. Protein sequence: CANNRGEQFF.

This clonotype was observed a few times. The V and J genes are TRBV19 and TRBJ1-2, with D possibly TRBD1 on 6 matching bases. Germline V CDR1 and CDR2: LNHDA, SQIVND (reference sequence). The CDR3 is 14 amino acids. Between the trimmed V and J ends, which lost 6 bases and 1 base, there was a span of 12 bases. The CDR3 coding sequence is TGTGCCAGTAGCCGGAGGGGGGTTAACTATGGCTACACCTTC. It encodes CASSRRGVNYGYTF.

The chain recombines TRBV25-1 with TRBJ2-5, with D perhaps TRBD1 (5 bases). The CDR3 consists of 12 residues. Germline CDR1 reads MGHDK; CDR2 reads SYGVNS. V dropped 8 bases and J dropped 8 bases, with 15 bases sitting between them. CDR3 sequence (DNA): TGTGCCAGCTTAGAAGGGGTCGGCACCCAGTACTTC. It is translated as CASLEGVGTQYF.

On this clonotype: One junction end disagrees with the germline gene, perhaps due to a read error. This sequence joins TRBV6-5 and TRBJ1-1, with D tentatively TRBD1 (5 bases). The CDR3 extends over 13 amino acids. Germline V lookup: CDR1 MNHEY, CDR2 SVGAGI. The CDR3 nucleotides read TGTGCCAGCAGTTACGGGACGGTCACTGGAGCTTTCTTT. Protein product: CASSYGTVTGAFF.